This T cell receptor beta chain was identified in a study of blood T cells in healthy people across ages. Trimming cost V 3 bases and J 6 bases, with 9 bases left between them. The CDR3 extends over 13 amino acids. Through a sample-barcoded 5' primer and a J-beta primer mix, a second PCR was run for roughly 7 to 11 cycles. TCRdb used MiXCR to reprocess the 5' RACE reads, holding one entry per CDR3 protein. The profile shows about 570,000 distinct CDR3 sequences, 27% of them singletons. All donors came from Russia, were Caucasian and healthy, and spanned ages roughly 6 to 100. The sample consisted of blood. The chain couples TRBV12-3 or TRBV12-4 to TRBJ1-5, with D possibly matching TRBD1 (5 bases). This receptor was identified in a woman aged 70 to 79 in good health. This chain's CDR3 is CASSLTGGQPQHF. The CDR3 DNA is TGTGCCAGCAGTTTGACCGGGGGTCAGCCCCAGCATTTT.